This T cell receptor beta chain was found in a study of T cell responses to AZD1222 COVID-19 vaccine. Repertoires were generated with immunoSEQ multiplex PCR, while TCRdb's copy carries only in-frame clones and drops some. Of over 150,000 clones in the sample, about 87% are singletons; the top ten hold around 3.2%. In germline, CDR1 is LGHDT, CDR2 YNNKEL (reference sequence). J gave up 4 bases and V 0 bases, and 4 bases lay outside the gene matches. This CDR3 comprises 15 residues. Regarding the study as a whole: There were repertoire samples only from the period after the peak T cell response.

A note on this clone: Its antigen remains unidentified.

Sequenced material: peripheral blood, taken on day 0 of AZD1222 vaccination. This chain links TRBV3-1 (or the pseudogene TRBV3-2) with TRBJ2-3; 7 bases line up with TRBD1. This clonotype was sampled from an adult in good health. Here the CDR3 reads CASSQDPTGSDTQYF. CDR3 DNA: TGTGCCAGCAGCCAAGACCCGACAGGGTCAGATACGCAGTATTTT.